These 3 T cell receptor beta chains originate from one sample sequenced in a study of glioma-infiltrating T cells after dendritic cell vaccination. Repertoires were generated with immunoSEQ multiplex PCR, while TCRdb's copy carries only in-frame clones and drops some. The sample includes more than 85,000 clones, approximately 87% of them seen just once. The starting material was blood, obtained before dendritic cell vaccination. The receptors shown here come from a human donor with glioblastoma.

This chain connects TRBV6-5 to TRBJ2-1, with D possibly being TRBD1 (5 bases). CDR1 and CDR2 (germline): MNHEY, SVGAGI. The CDR3 runs 14 residues. Trimming removed 2 bases from V and 6 bases from J, with 11 bases in between. The DNA of the CDR3 is TGTGCCAGCAGTTACGGGGCATCGGGCAATGAGCAGTTCTTC. Translation gives CASSYGASGNEQFF.

The J gene is TRBJ2-7, the V gene TRBV11-3, with 10 positions matching TRBD2. Germline assignment: CDR1 SGHNT and CDR2 YENEEA. The CDR3 is made up of 15 amino acids. V lost 0 bases, J lost 3 bases, and 2 bases stayed unmatched. The CDR3 DNA reads as TGTGCCAGCAGCTTAGACGGGACTAGCGACTACGAGCAGTACTTC. Translated, it gives CASSLDGTSDYEQYF.

In the case of this clone: This sample also contains other DNA sequences that code for the same CDR3. The V call is TRBV25-1, the J call TRBJ1-2; maybe TRBD1 (5 bases). Germline loops: CDR1 MGHDK, CDR2 SYGVNS. The V and J ends lost 5 bases and 2 bases respectively, with 15 bases between them. This CDR3 spans 15 amino acids. The CDR3, as DNA: TGTGCCAGCAGTAAGGGGCAGGCGCTAAACTATGGCTACACCTTC. Translation: CASSKGQALNYGYTF.